The clone carrying this T cell receptor (beta chain) showed up just a few times. TCRdb re-derived calls from the RT-PCR reads in MiXCR, one entry per CDR3 protein. The sample lists roughly 940,000 distinct CDR3 sequences, about 20% occurring once. The CDR3 covers 15 residues. Trimming took 2 bases from V and 8 from J; bases not matched to a gene: 11. Germline V CDR1 and CDR2: DFQATT, SNEGSKA (reference sequence). These data originate in a study of patients and donors after allogeneic stem cell transplantation. V usage is TRBV20-1 and J usage is TRBJ2-2; 7 bases fit TRBD1. Sequencing was done on a sample of blood, either unsorted or a sorted T cell fraction (not recorded which). The receptor comes from a human donor who was either an allogeneic HSCT recipient or a stem cell or donor lymphocyte infusion donor (not recorded which). It is not recorded whose cells these are; they may come from a transplant donor. Here the CDR3 reads CSARTAGTVSGELFF. CDR3 nucleotide sequence: TGCAGTGCTAGAACCGCCGGGACAGTATCTGGGGAGCTGTTTTTT.